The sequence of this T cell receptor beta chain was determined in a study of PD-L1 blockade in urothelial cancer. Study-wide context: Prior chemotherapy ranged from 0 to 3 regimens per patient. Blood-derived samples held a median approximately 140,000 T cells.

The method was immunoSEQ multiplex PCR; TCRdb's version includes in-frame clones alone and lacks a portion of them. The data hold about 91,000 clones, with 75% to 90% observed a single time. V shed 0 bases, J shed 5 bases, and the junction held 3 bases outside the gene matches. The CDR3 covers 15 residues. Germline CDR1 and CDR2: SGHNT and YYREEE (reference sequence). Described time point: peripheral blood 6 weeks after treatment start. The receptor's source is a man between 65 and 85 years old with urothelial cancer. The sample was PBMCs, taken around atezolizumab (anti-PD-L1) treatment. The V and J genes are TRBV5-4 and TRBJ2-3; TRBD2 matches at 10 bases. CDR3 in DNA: TGTGCCAGCAGCTTGGAGCGGGGGGGCCAAGATACGCAGTATTTT. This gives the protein CASSLERGGQDTQYF.